These T cell receptor beta chains were read from a single sample in a study of CD8 T cells in ankylosing spondylitis. TCRdb processed the 5' RACE reads anew with MiXCR; each CDR3 protein has one entry. The sample carries under 250,000 distinct CDR3 sequences, 7% to 10% recorded once. The sequenced sample was blood, either unsorted or a sorted T cell fraction (not recorded which). These receptors came from a female donor with ankylosing spondylitis or in good health (not recorded which). Each CDR3 is given with its conserved first and last residue. A D gene is named only where the DNA matches it firmly. Some rows have no size entry. The others give once, few or many, or a class for an expanded clone.

D: NA
J: TRBJ2-7
size: few
V: TRBV20-1
CDR3: CSTRGGGEQYF
DNA: TGCAGTACTAGAGGGGGAGGCGAGCAGTACTTC

D: NA
J: TRBJ1-2
size: many
V: TRBV5-1
CDR3: CASSLSGSSTNYGYTF
DNA: TGCGCCAGCAGCTTGTCCGGGTCAAGTACTAACTATGGCTACACCTTC

D: NA
J: TRBJ1-5
size: many
V: TRBV10-3
CDR3: CAISEGRGDPGGTQHF
DNA: TGTGCCATCAGTGAGGGTAGGGGTGACCCCGGCGGGACCCAGCATTTT

D: NA
J: TRBJ2-3
size: few
V: TRBV2
CDR3: CASSARRGSTDTQYF
DNA: TGTGCCAGCAGTGCGCGCAGGGGTAGCACAGATACGCAGTATTTT

D: NA
J: TRBJ1-3
size: many
V: TRBV28
CDR3: CASSPATGISGNTIYF
DNA: TGTGCCAGCAGCCCCGCGACAGGCATCTCTGGAAACACCATATATTTT

D: NA
J: TRBJ1-2
size: NA
V: TRBV6-2/TRBV6-3
CDR3: CASSYPQGIRGYTF
DNA: TGTGCCAGCAGTTACCCGCAGGGGATAAGAGGCTACACCTTC

D: NA
J: TRBJ2-1
size: many
V: TRBV20-1
CDR3: CSAREKRGSYNEQFF
DNA: TGCAGTGCTAGAGAGAAACGCGGCTCCTACAATGAGCAGTTCTTC

D: TRBD1
J: TRBJ2-7
size: NA
V: TRBV7-6
CDR3: CASSSGQVGYEQYF
DNA: TGTGCCAGCAGCTCTGGACAGGTGGGCTACGAGCAGTACTTC

D: NA
J: TRBJ2-1
size: many
V: TRBV27
CDR3: CASGTTSYNEQFF
DNA: TGTGCCAGCGGAACAACTAGTTACAATGAGCAGTTCTTC

D: NA
J: TRBJ2-5
size: many
V: TRBV19
CDR3: CASSPSPRGRETQYF
DNA: TGTGCCAGTAGTCCGTCCCCGCGGGGGCGGGAGACCCAGTACTTC

D: TRBD1
J: TRBJ2-3
size: many
V: TRBV5-1
CDR3: CASSLTGASTDTQYF
DNA: TGCGCCAGCAGCCTCACAGGGGCCAGCACAGATACGCAGTATTTT

D: TRBD1
J: TRBJ2-7
size: many
V: TRBV29-1
CDR3: CSARQGETYEQYF
DNA: TGCAGCGCCAGACAGGGGGAGACCTACGAGCAGTACTTC

D: NA
J: TRBJ1-5
size: NA
V: TRBV3-1
CDR3: CASSQSPNQPQHF
DNA: TGTGCCAGCAGCCAGAGCCCCAATCAGCCCCAGCATTTT

D: NA
J: TRBJ1-2
size: many
V: TRBV20-1
CDR3: CSAKLTENYGYTF
DNA: TGCAGTGCCAAACTGACCGAAAACTATGGCTACACCTTC

D: NA
J: TRBJ2-7
size: few
V: TRBV7-9
CDR3: CASSPTGGLGRDEQYF
DNA: TGTGCCAGCAGCCCGACGGGCGGTTTAGGAAGGGACGAGCAGTACTTC

D: NA
J: TRBJ2-7
size: many
V: TRBV6-1
CDR3: CASIGLGGSSYEQYF
DNA: TGTGCCAGCATTGGCCTTGGAGGAAGCTCCTACGAGCAGTACTTC

D: NA
J: TRBJ2-5
size: many
V: TRBV10-3
CDR3: CAISERGYPSETQYF
DNA: TGTGCCATCAGTGAAAGAGGCTATCCGTCGGAGACCCAGTACTTC

D: NA
J: TRBJ1-5
size: many
V: TRBV5-6
CDR3: CASSRGFYSNQPQHF
DNA: TGTGCCAGCAGCCGGGGGTTTTATAGCAATCAGCCCCAGCATTTT

D: NA
J: TRBJ1-1
size: many
V: TRBV5-1
CDR3: CASSLVGDTEAFF
DNA: TGCGCCAGCAGCTTGGTCGGGGACACTGAAGCTTTCTTT

D: NA
J: TRBJ2-1
size: many
V: TRBV5-1
CDR3: CASSTRLGRLDEQFF
DNA: TGCGCCAGCAGCACTCGACTTGGGCGGTTGGATGAGCAGTTCTTC

D: NA
J: TRBJ2-7
size: few
V: TRBV6-2/TRBV6-3
CDR3: CASSPTAVGHEQYF
DNA: TGTGCCAGCAGTCCGACAGCCGTAGGGCACGAGCAGTACTTC

D: NA
J: TRBJ2-2
size: NA
V: TRBV6-2/TRBV6-3
CDR3: CASSSAPRGELFF
DNA: TGTGCCAGCAGTTCCGCACCACGGGGGGAGCTGTTTTTT

D: NA
J: TRBJ1-4
size: many
V: TRBV15
CDR3: CATSRERDATNEKLFF
DNA: TGTGCCACCAGCAGAGAGAGAGATGCAACTAATGAAAAACTGTTTTTT

D: NA
J: TRBJ2-5
size: many
V: TRBV6-5
CDR3: CASSYRGGIETQYF
DNA: TGTGCCAGCAGTTACAGGGGAGGCATAGAGACCCAGTACTTC

D: NA
J: TRBJ1-4
size: many
V: TRBV20-1
CDR3: CSARYRDEEKLFF
DNA: TGCAGTGCTAGATACAGGGATGAGGAAAAACTGTTTTTT

D: NA
J: TRBJ2-1
size: many
V: TRBV6-5
CDR3: CASSYSTGPYNEQFF
DNA: TGTGCCAGCAGTTACTCTACCGGGCCATACAATGAGCAGTTCTTC

D: NA
J: TRBJ2-2
size: NA
V: TRBV24-1
CDR3: CAAGDWGEPGELFF
DNA: TGTGCCGCCGGTGATTGGGGGGAACCCGGGGAGCTGTTTTTT

D: NA
J: TRBJ2-2
size: many
V: TRBV7-2
CDR3: CASTPSGESGELFF
DNA: TGTGCCAGCACCCCGTCGGGAGAATCCGGGGAGCTGTTTTTT

D: NA
J: TRBJ2-3
size: many
V: TRBV20-1
CDR3: CSATRPPTYSTDTQYF
DNA: TGCAGTGCCACTAGGCCCCCGACGTACTCCACAGATACGCAGTATTTT

D: TRBD2
J: TRBJ2-3
size: few
V: TRBV7-9
CDR3: CASSPATSSGGTDTQYF
DNA: TGTGCCAGCAGCCCCGCCACGTCCAGCGGGGGCACAGATACGCAGTATTTT

D: NA
J: TRBJ1-5
size: many
V: TRBV20-1
CDR3: CSARLDSNQPQHF
DNA: TGCAGTGCTAGACTGGATAGCAATCAGCCCCAGCATTTT

D: TRBD2
J: TRBJ2-1
size: many
V: TRBV14
CDR3: CASSLPGLPYVEQFF
DNA: TGTGCCAGCAGCCTGCCGGGACTACCGTATGTTGAGCAGTTCTTC

D: NA
J: TRBJ2-3
size: many
V: TRBV6-1
CDR3: CASSRDSSDTQYF
DNA: TGTGCCAGCAGCCGGGATAGCTCTGATACGCAGTATTTT

D: TRBD2
J: TRBJ2-1
size: many
V: TRBV13
CDR3: CASSSPGLAGENEQFF
DNA: TGTGCCAGCAGCTCCCCGGGACTAGCGGGAGAGAATGAGCAGTTCTTC

D: NA
J: TRBJ2-2
size: NA
V: TRBV5-1
CDR3: CASSLARQAGELFF
DNA: TGCGCCAGCAGCTTGGCCCGGCAGGCCGGGGAGCTGTTTTTT

D: NA
J: TRBJ1-3
size: few
V: TRBV7-2
CDR3: CASSHNRGSGNTIYF
DNA: TGTGCCAGCAGCCACAACCGAGGCTCTGGAAACACCATATATTTT

D: TRBD2
J: TRBJ2-3
size: many
V: TRBV11-1
CDR3: CASSRDYRTDTQYF
DNA: TGTGCCAGCAGCCGGGACTATCGCACAGATACGCAGTATTTT